This passage covers 21 T cell receptor beta chains from one sample sequenced in a study of shared clonotypes between healthy human individuals. TCRdb's copy holds only in-frame clones and misses some; the assay was immunoSEQ multiplex PCR. The repertoire holds about 490,000 clones, with 60% to 85% as singletons. The specimen was PBMCs. These receptors were taken from a woman in her 40s in good health. Some clones in this sample may be carry-over from other donors' samples.

The table lists this clone with a few counts. One base away lies a much larger clone, so this may be a sequencing read error. The rearrangement joins TRBV28 to TRBJ2-7; D unresolved. In germline, CDR1 is MDHEN, CDR2 SYDVKM. V was trimmed by 4 bases and J by 3 bases, leaving 1 base between them. The CDR3 runs to 10 residues. CDR3 sequence: CASSYYEQYF. CDR3 DNA sequence: TGTGCCAGCAGTTACTACGAGCAGTACTTC.

The chain has TRBV2 and TRBJ2-5, with D uncertain. The J call could be wrong; TRBJ2-7 is a better fit for the DNA end. The CDR3 length is 11 residues. Per the germline V gene, CDR1 is SNHLY and CDR2 is FYNNEI. CDR3 sequence reads: CASMFSDEQYF. In DNA, the CDR3 is TGTGCCAGCATGTTTTCCGACGAGCAGTACTTC.

There are a few counts of this clone. This chain connects TRBV25-1 to TRBJ1-3; possible D gene TRBD1, 5 bases. The ends were cut back, 1 base at V and 0 bases at J, with 7 bases in the middle. Germline V gene sequence: CDR1 MGHDK, CDR2 SYGVNS. CDR3 length: 15 residues. CDR3 sequence (DNA): TGTGCCAGCAGTGAATCGGGGGGCTCTGGAAACACCATATATTTT. Its translation is CASSESGGSGNTIYF.

As regards this clone: In the same sample, other DNA sequences code for this CDR3. The J gene is TRBJ2-7, the V gene TRBV7-9; no definite D call. The germline V gene encodes CDR1 SEHNR and CDR2 FQNEAQ (reference sequence). This CDR3 has 12 residues. The germline V and J ends were trimmed by 4 bases and 2 bases, with 6 bases remaining between them. The CDR3 sequence is CASSSDPYEQYF. CDR3 in DNA: TGTGCCAGCAGCTCGGACCCCTACGAGCAGTACTTC.

The gene calls are TRBV6-5 and TRBJ2-7; 10 bases map to TRBD1. V trimming: 6 bases; J trimming: 7 bases; junction bases outside the gene matches: 6. The CDR3 runs 13 residues. Per germline, CDR1 MNHEY and CDR2 SVGAGI. The CDR3 protein is CASRGTGVREQYF. The CDR3 DNA reads as TGTGCCAGCAGGGGGACAGGGGTGAGGGAGCAGTACTTC.

V gene TRBV28 combines with J gene TRBJ2-7, with D perhaps matching TRBD1 or TRBD2 (5 bases each). This CDR3 has 14 amino acids. The germline V gene encodes CDR1 MDHEN and CDR2 SYDVKM. Trimming shortened V by 3 bases and J by 0 bases, and 9 bases separated the two germline ends. The CDR3 sequence: CASSFRGHSYEQYF. The CDR3 DNA is TGTGCCAGCAGTTTTCGGGGCCACTCCTACGAGCAGTACTTC.

Worth noting for this clone: The junction shows a germline mismatch at one end, possibly a read error. V and J are TRBV7-9 and TRBJ2-1; perhaps TRBD1 as D (6 bases). CDR3 length: 14 amino acids. Germline CDR1 is SEHNR and CDR2 is FQNEAQ (reference sequence). The CDR3 spells CASSSVTGYNEQFF. The CDR3 nucleotides are TGCGCCAGCAGCTCTGTGACAGGCTACAATGAGCAGTTCTTC. The full variable domain, in which reference TRBV7-9 and TRBJ2-1 provide the parts outside the CDR3, is DTGVSQNPRHKITKRGQNVTFRCDPISEHNRLYWYRQTLGQGPEFLTYFQNEAQLEKSRLLSDRFSAERPKGSFSTLEIQRTEQGDSAMYLCASSSVTGYNEQFFGPGTRLTVL.

Of note for this clone: A single base separates this from a much larger clone, so it may be a read error. This chain connects TRBV29-1 to TRBJ1-1; TRBD1 matches at 7 bases. This CDR3 spans 13 amino acids. Germline V CDR1 and CDR2: SQVTM, ANQGSEA. The V gene end was trimmed by 7 bases and the J gene end by 7 bases; junction bases not matched to a gene: 12. CDR3 sequence (DNA): TGCAGCGGGGTTACAGGGGAGGGCATTGAAGCTTTCTTT. Residues: CSGVTGEGIEAFF.

The rearrangement joins TRBV6-1 to TRBJ1-5, with D possibly being TRBD1 (5 bases). Germline lookup yields CDR1 MNHNS and CDR2 SASEGT. The V end was cut by 8 bases, the J end by 1 base, with 9 bases between. The CDR3 length is 13 residues. This CDR3 is CASHPGSNQPQHF. The CDR3 coding sequence is TGTGCCAGCCATCCAGGGAGCAATCAGCCCCAGCATTTT.

The chain carries TRBV15 and TRBJ1-4; D may be TRBD1 (6 bases). The V and J ends lost 4 bases and 8 bases respectively, with 11 bases between them. There are 13 residues in the CDR3. Germline V CDR1 and CDR2: LNHNV, YYDKDF (reference sequence). In nucleotides, the CDR3 is TGTGCCACCAGCATTAGACAGGAGGAAAAACTGTTTTTT. Its translation is CATSIRQEEKLFF.

J is TRBJ2-7 and V is TRBV11-2; unclear D gene. The CDR3 has 13 amino acids. Germline V gene lookup returns CDR1 SGHAT and CDR2 FQNNGV. V was trimmed by 3 bases and J by 9 bases, leaving 15 bases between them. In DNA form, the CDR3 reads TGTGCCAGCAGCTTTGGCCTCAAATATGGGCAGTACTTC. It translates to CASSFGLKYGQYF.

This chain uses TRBV19 with TRBJ2-2; D not certain. Germline-derived CDR1 and CDR2 are LNHDA and SQIVND (reference sequence). V was cut by 5 bases and J by 0 bases, with 10 bases left in between. CDR3 length: 15 residues. The CDR3 DNA follows: TGTGCCAGTAGTGGTCAGCGAGCGAACACCGGGGAGCTGTTTTTT. This translates into CASSGQRANTGELFF.

In the case of this clone: The junction differs from germline at one of its ends, possibly a read error. The V call is TRBV6-1, the J call TRBJ1-2; D might be TRBD1 (6 bases). CDR3 length: 14 residues. Germline assignment: CDR1 MNHNS and CDR2 SASEGT. CDR3 nucleotide sequence: TGTGCCAGCAGTGAAGCGGGGGACACCAGGGCCGGTCGCTTC. Amino acids: CASSEAGDTRAGRF.

This clone has a single count. This chain links TRBV18 with TRBJ1-5, with TRBD1 as a possible D gene (6 bases). Between the trimmed V and J ends, which lost 3 bases and 5 bases, there was a span of 17 bases. The V gene's germline CDR1 is KGHSH and CDR2 LQKENI. This CDR3 has 16 residues. The CDR3 loop reads CASSPAARGRDQPQHF. The CDR3 DNA reads TGTGCCAGCTCACCCGCCGCCCGGGGGCGCGATCAGCCCCAGCATTTT.

The V gene is TRBV28, the J gene TRBJ2-7; TRBD1 aligns across 10 bases. The V segment lost 5 bases and the J segment 1 base; nucleotides outside the gene matches: 8. This CDR3 has 16 residues. From germline, CDR1 is MDHEN and CDR2 SYDVKM. The CDR3 nucleotides are TGTGCCAGCAGTCCTCCCGGGACAGGGGCATCCTACGAGCAGTACTTC. It codes for CASSPPGTGASYEQYF.

This clone was seen ten or more times. The chain employs TRBV4-2 and TRBJ1-2; 8 positions match TRBD1. With 4 bases clipped from V and 13 bases from J, the junction kept 8 bases outside the gene matches. The V gene's germline CDR1 is LGHNA and CDR2 YNFKEQ. The CDR3 runs to 12 residues. The CDR3 DNA reads as TGTGCCAGCAGCCTGGACAGGGAGGTATGCACCTTC. Amino acids: CASSLDREVCTF.

This chain connects TRBV2 to TRBJ1-6; maybe TRBD1 (5 bases). The CDR3 consists of 15 residues. Trimming removed 3 bases from V and 7 bases from J, with 13 bases in between. Germline V CDR1 and CDR2: SNHLY, FYNNEI. The DNA of the CDR3 is TGTGCCAGCAGTGAGGGGCTCCTGGGGAATTCACCCCTCCACTTT. Residues: CASSEGLLGNSPLHF.

The count of this clone is one. V and J are TRBV5-4 and TRBJ1-1; TRBD1 might be the D (5 bases). In germline, CDR1 is SGHNT, CDR2 YYREEE (reference sequence). The CDR3 is 12 amino acids. V dropped 4 bases and J dropped 8 bases, with 12 bases sitting between them. CDR3 in amino acids: CASSGVGDEAFF. The CDR3 DNA follows: TGTGCCAGCAGCGGGGTCGGGGACGAAGCTTTCTTT. Full variable domain (missing parts from reference TRBV5-4 and TRBJ1-1): ETGVTQSPTHLIKTRGQQVTLRCSSQSGHNTVSWYQQALGQGPQFIFQYYREEENGRGNFPPRFSGLQFPNYSSELNVNALELDDSALYLCASSGVGDEAFFGQGTRLTVV.

V and J are TRBV18 and TRBJ2-7; D is possibly TRBD1 or TRBD2 (7 bases each). The germline gives CDR1 KGHSH, CDR2 LQKENI. V was cut by 6 bases and J by 6 bases, with 18 bases left in between. The CDR3 covers 14 residues. The CDR3 region is CASSLRQGGGEQYF. The CDR3 DNA sequence: TGTGCCAGCTCCCTAAGACAGGGAGGGGGCGAGCAGTACTTC.

This clone appeared a single time. The chain has TRBV5-1 and TRBJ1-1, with D hard to call. The CDR3 sequence is 14 residues long. In germline, CDR1 is SGHRS, CDR2 YFSETQ. Between the trimmed V and J ends, which lost 0 bases and 5 bases, there was a span of 11 bases. CDR3: CASSLVGFGTEAFF. In nucleotides, the CDR3 is TGCGCCAGCAGCTTGGTGGGGTTTGGGACTGAAGCTTTCTTT.

J is TRBJ1-4 and V is TRBV10-3; perhaps TRBD1 as D (6 bases). Germline V gene sequence: CDR1 ENHRY, CDR2 SYGVKD. This CDR3 comprises 14 residues. V was clipped by 8 bases and J by 8 bases, with 18 bases between them. This chain's CDR3 is CAISRGEGEEKLFF. The CDR3, as DNA: TGTGCCATCTCGAGGGGGGAAGGGGAAGAAAAACTGTTTTTT.